These T cell receptor beta chains were read from a single sample in a study of control samples from healthy donors and cancer patients. The assay was immunoSEQ multiplex PCR, and TCRdb's table has in-frame clones only and misses some. The repertoire holds 150,000 to 180,000 clones, with approximately 96% as singletons. Sequencing was performed on blood. The receptors shown here come from a man aged 35-49 years in good health. The CDR3 runs from the conserved cysteine through the conserved F or W. The D gene is left open where the match is weak. Where a row states a size, it is once, few, many or the class of an expanded clone; other rows omit it.

J gene	V gene	D gene	clone size	CDR3 DNA	CDR3 protein
TRBJ1-1	TRBV5-1	-	-	TGCGCCAGCAGCCAAACCGGGGGGGCTGAAGCTTTCTTT	CASSQTGGAEAFF
TRBJ2-1	TRBV24-1	-	-	TGTGCCACCAGTGACTCCGCTAGCTCCTACAATGAGCAGTTCTTC	CATSDSASSYNEQFF
TRBJ1-1	TRBV12-5	-	-	TGTGCTAGTGGTTTGCGGGGGAGCCCCACTGAAGCTTTCTTT	CASGLRGSPTEAFF
TRBJ1-6	TRBV6-2/TRBV6-3	-	-	TGTGCCAGCAGTTACGACTCGACGGGGGTTTTTAATTCACCCCTCCACTTT	CASSYDSTGVFNSPLHF
TRBJ2-1	TRBV7-3	-	-	TGTGCCAGCAGCTTAACGGTGATGGATGAGCAGTTCTTC	CASSLTVMDEQFF
TRBJ1-1	TRBV29-1	-	-	TGCAGCGCCACCTCCTCAGGGGACACTGAAGCTTTCTTT	CSATSSGDTEAFF
TRBJ2-2	TRBV5-4	-	-	TGTGCCAGCAGCTTTCCTAGCCAGAACACCGGGGAGCTGTTTTTT	CASSFPSQNTGELFF
TRBJ1-2	TRBV5-1	-	-	TGCGCCAGCAGCGTGGGAAGGGAATTGGATGGCTACACCTTC	CASSVGRELDGYTF
TRBJ2-7	TRBV2	-	-	TGTGCCAGCAGTGGTGAATTCTACGAGCAGTACTTC	CASSGEFYEQYF
TRBJ1-2	TRBV6-5	-	-	TGTGCCAGCAGTTACTCGACAGAGAACTATGGCTACACCTTC	CASSYSTENYGYTF
TRBJ1-1	TRBV5-1	TRBD1	once	TGCGCCAGCAGCGACCCACAGGGGGCCGGCACTGAAGCTTTCTTT	CASSDPQGAGTEAFF
TRBJ2-7	TRBV27	-	-	TGTGCCAGCAGTTTAATGGGCCGGACCTACGAGCAGTACTTC	CASSLMGRTYEQYF
TRBJ1-5	TRBV7-2	-	-	TGTGCCAGCAGCTTAGTGGGGGTGGGCAATCAGCCCCAGCATTTT	CASSLVGVGNQPQHF
TRBJ2-5	TRBV19	-	-	TGTGCCAGTAGTATCGGCTTACAAGGGACCCAGTACTTC	CASSIGLQGTQYF
TRBJ1-3	TRBV30	-	-	TGTGCCTGGAGTTCCATCAGGGCCTTCTCTGGAAACACCATATATTTT	CAWSSIRAFSGNTIYF
TRBJ1-5	TRBV6-1	-	-	TGTGCCAGCAGTGATAACAAGGATCAGCCCCAGCATTTT	CASSDNKDQPQHF
TRBJ1-5	TRBV27	TRBD1	once	TGTGCCAGCAGAGGGACAGGGGCCCAGCCCCAGCATTTT	CASRGTGAQPQHF